This T cell receptor (beta chain) was sequenced in a study of blood T cell repertoires in COVID-19. Across the whole study: Nucleic acid was either cDNA or gDNA, and it came from T cells, B-cell-depleted T cells, or PBMCs.

In the original processing: Estimated nucleated cell counts came from reference gene primer amplification. TCRdb's table, derived via immunoSEQ multiplex PCR, lists solely in-frame clones and lacks some. That table gives V, J and clone size, and the DNA gave D and trimming. In the table there are roughly 310,000 clones, 90% of which are singletons. Germline CDR1 is SGHTA and CDR2 is FQGTGA. The CDR3 extends over 14 amino acids. The V and J ends lost 3 bases and 4 bases respectively, with 12 bases between them. The participants were between about 18 and 90 years old and came from 24 US areas. Cohort allocation depended upon clinical history that participants reported.

The sequence was collected from a man aged 55 to 70 who had recovered from COVID-19. The sequenced sample was PBMCs or T cells enriched from blood (not recorded which). The chain links TRBV7-3 to TRBJ1-2, with a possible D match to TRBD1 (6 bases). The CDR3 reads CASSFGDMVYGYTF. In nucleotides, the CDR3 is TGTGCCAGCAGCTTTGGGGACATGGTCTATGGCTACACCTTC.